The 9 T cell receptor beta chains reported below all come from one sample, sequenced in a study of blood T cells in healthy people across ages. The authors ran a second PCR of about 7 to 11 cycles using a sample-barcoded 5' primer and a J-beta primer mix. TCRdb re-called the 5' RACE reads with MiXCR, one entry per CDR3 protein. The sample comprises hundreds of thousands of distinct CDR3 sequences, about 55% of which are singletons, and around 50% rests with the top ten. Sequencing was performed on blood. The receptors come from a man aged 55 to 69 in good health.

This clonotype was observed a handful of times. The V call is TRBV7-2, the J call TRBJ2-1, with 7 bases identical to TRBD2. This CDR3 comprises 15 residues. V was clipped by 7 bases and J by 5 bases; unmatched bases: 11. Per the germline V gene, CDR1 is SGHTA and CDR2 is FQGNSA. CDR3 in DNA: TGTGCCAGCACCTTTGGGGGGGGAAGGAACAATGAGCAGTTCTTC. This encodes CASTFGGGRNNEQFF. The full variable domain, completed using reference TRBV7-2 and TRBJ2-1, is GAGVSQSPSNKVTEKGKDVELRCDPISGHTALYWYRQSLGQGLEFLIYFQGNSAPDKSGLPSDRFSAERTGGSVSTLTIQRTQQEDSAVYLCASTFGGGRNNEQFFGPGTRLTVL.

The CDR3 region is CASTIGDKATDTQYF. Written as DNA, the CDR3 is TGTGCCAGCACCATTGGGGACAAAGCCACAGATACGCAGTATTTT. The chain has TRBV28 and TRBJ2-3; D possibly corresponds to TRBD1 (6 bases). In germline, CDR1 is MDHEN, CDR2 SYDVKM. Trimming took 7 bases from V and 2 from J, leaving 16 bases between them. The CDR3 length is 15 residues.

CDR3 protein: CSAARTGEIGYTF. The CDR3 DNA reads TGCAGTGCCGCTCGGACAGGGGAAATTGGCTACACCTTC. V is TRBV20-1 and J is TRBJ1-2; TRBD1 matches at 9 bases. Germline CDR1 DFQATT, CDR2 SNEGSKA (reference sequence). Trimming cost V 6 bases and J 7 bases; bases outside gene matches: 9. CDR3 length equals 13 residues.

The rearrangement links TRBV27 to TRBJ2-3; no definite D call. Between the trimmed V and J ends, which lost 5 bases and 10 bases, there was a span of 13 bases. The germline V gene has CDR1 MNHEY and CDR2 SMNVEV (reference sequence). This CDR3 spans 12 amino acids. CDR3 DNA sequence: TGTGCCAGCAGTCTATTGGGCGGCCCGCAGTATTTT. Amino acids: CASSLLGGPQYF.

For the CDR3, the DNA is TGTGCCAGCAGTGGTACCGGGACATCTATTGATACGCAGTATTTT. It encodes CASSGTGTSIDTQYF. The V gene is TRBV2, the J gene TRBJ2-3; the D gene is possibly TRBD1 (6 bases). There are 15 residues in the CDR3. Germline lookup yields CDR1 SNHLY and CDR2 FYNNEI. V was cut by 4 bases and J by 6 bases, with 17 bases left in between. Using reference TRBV2 and TRBJ2-3 for the parts outside the CDR3, the full variable domain is EPEVTQTPSHQVTQMGQEVILRCVPISNHLYFYWYRQILGQKVEFLVSFYNNEISEKSEIFDDQFSVERPDGSNFTLKIRSTKLEDSAMYFCASSGTGTSIDTQYFGPGTRLTVL.

For the CDR3, the DNA is TGTGCCAGCAGTGAAGACAATTTGAACACTGAAGCTTTCTTT. Translation: CASSEDNLNTEAFF. The V call is TRBV2, the J call TRBJ1-1; D is undetermined. Germline V gene sequence: CDR1 SNHLY, CDR2 FYNNEI. Trimming shortened V by 1 base and J by 0 bases, and 6 bases separated the two germline ends. The CDR3 spans 14 residues.

This chain uses TRBV28 with TRBJ2-5; tentatively, D is TRBD1 or TRBD2 (5 bases each). Matching the DNA end better, TRBJ2-7 makes the J call doubtful. Germline values: CDR1 MDHEN, CDR2 SYDVKM. This CDR3 spans 16 amino acids. CDR3 coding DNA: TGTGCCAGCGGGGCCTTGGCCAGCGGTCGCACCTACGAGCAGTACTTC. It encodes CASGALASGRTYEQYF.

The V and J genes are TRBV27 and TRBJ2-7, with 9 bases lining up with TRBD1. CDR3 length: 15 residues. Germline V gives CDR1 MNHEY, CDR2 SMNVEV (reference sequence). With V trimmed by 5 bases and J by 4 bases, 9 bases remained unmatched. The CDR3 spells CASSQPGQGGYEQYF. CDR3 DNA sequence: TGTGCCAGCAGTCAGCCGGGACAGGGCGGGTACGAGCAGTACTTC.

The J gene is TRBJ1-2, the V gene TRBV20-1, with TRBD1 identical over 7 bases. The ends lost 6 bases at V and 4 bases at J; junction bases unmatched: 5. Germline lookup yields CDR1 DFQATT and CDR2 SNEGSKA (reference sequence). The CDR3 is 12 amino acids. The CDR3 sequence: CSAKDRSYGYTF. CDR3 DNA sequence: TGCAGTGCCAAGGACAGGTCCTATGGCTACACCTTC.